The 29 T cell receptor beta chains below were found in one sample sequenced in a study of T cell responses to AZD1222 COVID-19 vaccine. Sequencing was performed with immunoSEQ multiplex PCR; in TCRdb, only in-frame clones are kept and a portion is missing. The table shows 150,000 to 250,000 clones, with approximately 93% occurring only once. Material: peripheral blood, obtained 28 days after the second AZD1222 dose. These receptors all come from an adult who received the AZD1222 COVID-19 vaccine.

The rearrangement links TRBV7-2 to TRBJ1-1; 9 bases line up with TRBD1. The CDR3 has 15 residues. After removal of 4 bases from V and 5 bases from J, the junction contained 8 bases not matched to a gene. Germline loops: CDR1 SGHTA, CDR2 FQGNSA. The CDR3 protein is CASSSLGQGGTEAFF. Written as DNA, the CDR3 is TGTGCCAGCAGCTCCCTGGGACAGGGTGGGACTGAAGCTTTCTTT.

The V and J genes are TRBV10-1 and TRBJ2-1; 12 bases are shared with TRBD2. The germline gives CDR1 WNHNN, CDR2 SYGVQD (reference sequence). The CDR3 covers 14 residues. Germline trimming cut 4 bases from V and 10 bases from J; bases unmatched to any gene: 5. For the CDR3, the DNA is TGCGCCAGCAGTGCGCTAGCGGGAGGGGGGGAGCAGTTCTTC. This codes for CASSALAGGGEQFF.

The V and J genes are TRBV5-4 and TRBJ1-6; 8 bases are a match to TRBD1. CDR3 size: 16 residues. With V trimmed by 3 bases and J by 7 bases, 9 bases remained unmatched. Germline loops: CDR1 SGHNT, CDR2 YYREEE (reference sequence). In DNA, the CDR3 is TGTGCCAGCAGCTCACGACGACAGGGGATAAATTCACCCCTCCACTTT. Translated: CASSSRRQGINSPLHF.

The chain is built from TRBV28 and TRBJ1-2; 12 bases line up with TRBD1. Per the germline V gene, CDR1 is MDHEN and CDR2 is SYDVKM. J lost 4 bases, V lost 3 bases, and 3 bases had no gene match. CDR3 size: 15 residues. Here the CDR3 reads CASSLGTGGGYGYTF. In nucleotides, the CDR3 is TGTGCCAGCAGTTTGGGGACAGGGGGCGGCTATGGCTACACCTTC.

The chain is built from TRBV9 and TRBJ2-1; perhaps D is TRBD1 or TRBD2 (5 bases each). The length of the CDR3 is 15 residues. The germline CDR1 and CDR2 sequences are SGDLS and YYNGEE. V shed 0 bases and J shed 8 bases, with 15 bases lying between them. CDR3 region: CASSVGLAEGHEQFF. The CDR3 DNA sequence: TGTGCCAGCAGCGTAGGCCTAGCCGAGGGACATGAGCAGTTCTTC.

V is TRBV4-3 and J is TRBJ2-1, with D maybe TRBD1 (6 bases). CDR1 is LGHNA, CDR2 YSLEER, per germline. The CDR3 has 16 amino acids. Trimming removed 1 base from V and 3 bases from J, with 13 bases in between. The CDR3, as DNA: TGCGCCAGCAGCCAAGTGACCGGGACATACTACAATGAGCAGTTCTTC. Its protein product is CASSQVTGTYYNEQFF.

The chain links TRBV19 to TRBJ2-7; D might be TRBD1 (6 bases). The CDR3 is 12 amino acids. V was cut by 5 bases and J by 4 bases, with 9 bases left in between. Germline-derived CDR1 and CDR2 are LNHDA and SQIVND (reference sequence). In DNA form, the CDR3 reads TGTGCCAGTAGTTCAGGGGATTACGAGCAGTACTTC. Translated: CASSSGDYEQYF.

The V call is TRBV28, the J call TRBJ1-1; D not certain. The CDR3 totals 15 residues. V lost 6 bases to trimming and J lost 11 bases, with 25 bases between them. CDR1 and CDR2 (germline): MDHEN, SYDVKM. CDR3 region: CASRPSFGLSASAFF. CDR3 DNA: TGTGCCAGCAGACCCTCCTTCGGACTGTCTGCTTCGGCTTTCTTT.

The chain is built from TRBV10-1 and TRBJ1-1; the D is unclear. The germline gives CDR1 WNHNN, CDR2 SYGVQD (reference sequence). The V end lost 2 bases, the J end lost 0 bases, and 4 bases lay between the germline ends. This CDR3 is 13 amino acids long. In nucleotides, the CDR3 is TGCGCCAGCAGTGAGAAGGTGAACACTGAAGCTTTCTTT. This sequence encodes CASSEKVNTEAFF.

The chain uses TRBV3-1 (or the pseudogene TRBV3-2) and TRBJ1-2; D is uncertain. The germline V gene has CDR1 LGHDT and CDR2 YNNKEL (reference sequence). The CDR3 length is 16 residues. V dropped 4 bases and J dropped 4 bases, with 19 bases sitting between them. The CDR3 is CASSPTHPIELYGYTF. CDR3 coding DNA: TGTGCCAGCAGCCCGACCCACCCCATTGAGCTCTATGGCTACACCTTC.

The chain uses TRBV6-2 or TRBV6-3 and TRBJ2-2; maybe TRBD1 (5 bases). Germline CDR1 and CDR2: MNHEY and SVGEGT. The CDR3 has 15 residues. Trimming took off 6 bases at V and 3 bases at J, with 14 bases between the two ends. The CDR3 region is CASSTRGQHTGELFF. The CDR3 DNA is TGTGCCAGCAGCACCCGAGGACAACACACCGGGGAGCTGTTTTTT.

CDR3 nucleotides: TGTGCCAGCAGGGGCAGCGGGAGGTACGAGCAGTACTTC. It is translated as CASRGSGRYEQYF. V and J are TRBV6-5 and TRBJ2-7, with 9 bases fitting TRBD2. The V and J ends lost 6 bases and 4 bases, in that order; junction bases with no gene match: 4. The CDR3 extends over 13 amino acids. Germline V CDR1 and CDR2: MNHEY, SVGAGI.

This clone was seen once. The chain recombines TRBV28 with TRBJ2-7, with D perhaps matching TRBD2 (6 bases). The CDR3 runs to 16 residues. CDR1 and CDR2 (germline): MDHEN, SYDVKM. V dropped 8 bases and J dropped 0 bases, with 20 bases sitting between them. The CDR3 region is CASVQSGRTTSYEQYF. CDR3 sequence (DNA): TGTGCCAGCGTCCAAAGCGGGCGGACCACCTCCTACGAGCAGTACTTC.

This clone was observed a single time. This chain joins TRBV28 and TRBJ2-7; 9 bases match TRBD1. Germline V gene data show CDR1 as MDHEN and CDR2 as SYDVKM. The junction had 13 bases not matched to a gene; V was cut back by 10 bases and J by 6 bases. This CDR3 is 14 amino acids long. CDR3 sequence: CATHARTGASEQYF. CDR3 in DNA: TGTGCCACACATGCGAGGACAGGGGCAAGCGAGCAGTACTTC. Variable domain in full (rest from reference TRBV28 and TRBJ2-7): DVKVTQSSRYLVKRTGEKVFLECVQDMDHENMFWYRQDPGLGLRLIYFSYDVKMKEKGDIPEGYSVSREKKERFSLILESASTNQTSMYLCATHARTGASEQYFGPGTRLTVT.

This clone has a handful of counts. The V and J genes are TRBV1 and TRBJ2-7. TRBV1 is shown as a pseudogene. CDR3 length equals 17 residues. In nucleotides, the CDR3 is TGCACCAGCAGCCAAGTGGGGGACCCTGCGACATCACCCGAGCAGTACTTC. It translates to CTSSQVGDPATSPEQYF.

V gene TRBV10-3 combines with J gene TRBJ1-4, with D tentatively TRBD1 (6 bases). V was trimmed by 3 bases and J by 7 bases, leaving 12 bases between them. This CDR3 spans 14 amino acids. CDR1 and CDR2 (germline): ENHRY, SYGVKD. The CDR3 DNA reads TGTGCCATCAGTGATGGGGGGGCGAGTGAAAAACTGTTTTTT. Translated, it gives CAISDGGASEKLFF.

A note on this clone: The junction does not match germline at one end; this may be a read error. The chain employs TRBV11-2 and TRBJ1-1; D uncertain. There are 13 residues in the CDR3. The germline V gene encodes CDR1 SGHAT and CDR2 FQNNGV. CDR3 residues: CASSLPKNAEAFF. CDR3 coding DNA: TGTGCCAGCAGCCTACCCAAGAACGCTGAAGCTTTCTTT.

This clone was counted a few times. V usage is TRBV16 and J usage is TRBJ2-7; D may be TRBD1 (6 bases). Germline V lookup: CDR1 KGHSY, CDR2 FQNENV. This CDR3 has 13 amino acids. V gave up 6 bases and J gave up 3 bases, with 12 bases separating them. CDR3 DNA: TGTGCCAGCAGTGTCGGACAGAACTACGAGCAGTACTTC. Its translation is CASSVGQNYEQYF. Full variable domain (remainder filled in from reference TRBV16 and TRBJ2-7): GEEVAQTPKHLVRGEGQKAKLYCAPIKGHSYVFWYQQVLKNEFKFLISFQNENVFDETGMPKERFSAKCLPNSPCSLEIQATKLEDSAVYFCASSVGQNYEQYFGPGTRLTVT.

V and J are TRBV15 and TRBJ1-6; maybe TRBD1 (5 bases). There are 15 residues in the CDR3. CDR1 is LNHNV, CDR2 YYDKDF, per germline (reference sequence). Trimming cost V 1 base and J 10 bases, with 14 bases left between them. The CDR3 DNA follows: TGTGCCACCAGCAGAGTGAGTACAGGAGGATCACCCCTCCACTTT. Translation: CATSRVSTGGSPLHF.

V usage is TRBV15 and J usage is TRBJ1-5; D is unclear. CDR3 size: 16 residues. Germline V gene data show CDR1 as LNHNV and CDR2 as YYDKDF (reference sequence). Trimming cost V 1 base and J 9 bases, with 19 bases left between them. In DNA form, the CDR3 reads TGTGCCACCAGCAGAGCGGAACCGACTAGCCGGTGGCCCCAGCATTTT. Translating gives CATSRAEPTSRWPQHF.

The chain joins TRBV7-2 to TRBJ2-2, with D maybe TRBD1 (5 bases). Germline V CDR1 and CDR2: SGHTA, FQGNSA. The CDR3 runs to 14 residues. V gave up 5 bases and J gave up 3 bases, with 10 bases separating them. CDR3 region: CASSPGYDTGELFF. CDR3 coding DNA: TGTGCCAGCAGCCCAGGGTACGACACCGGGGAGCTGTTTTTT.

The chain couples TRBV5-1 to TRBJ2-3; a possible D gene is TRBD2 (6 bases). From germline, CDR1 is SGHRS and CDR2 YFSETQ. The CDR3 loop spans 15 amino acids. Trimming removed 4 bases from V and 2 bases from J, with 14 bases in between. The CDR3 reads CASSEAGLYTDTQYF. The CDR3 coding sequence is TGCGCCAGCAGCGAGGCGGGATTATACACAGATACGCAGTATTTT.

The genes are TRBV6-1 and TRBJ2-1, with unresolved D. The CDR3 loop spans 11 amino acids. V lost 2 bases and J 10 bases, leaving 6 bases between the germline ends. Germline V lookup: CDR1 MNHNS, CDR2 SASEGT. CDR3 protein: CASSENWEQFF. DNA for the CDR3: TGTGCCAGCAGTGAAAATTGGGAGCAGTTCTTC.

The chain links TRBV27 to TRBJ1-6; a weak D match, TRBD1 (5 bases). The CDR3 consists of 14 residues. Trimming removed 6 bases at V and 10 bases at J, with 16 bases between. Per the germline V gene, CDR1 is MNHEY and CDR2 is SMNVEV (reference sequence). The CDR3 spells CASRAGTPGSPLHF. The CDR3 DNA sequence: TGTGCCAGCAGAGCCGGGACTCCAGGATCACCCCTCCACTTT.

The J gene is TRBJ2-1, the V gene TRBV19; the match to TRBD2 covers 10 bases. The CDR3 covers 15 residues. V lost 6 bases to trimming and J lost 13 bases; unmatched junction nucleotides: 15. In germline, CDR1 is LNHDA, CDR2 SQIVND (reference sequence). For the CDR3, the DNA is TGTGCCAGTAGGGGAACGACGAATCTAGCGGGAGACCAGTTCTTC. Protein sequence: CASRGTTNLAGDQFF.

The table lists this clone with a count of one. This chain connects TRBV9 to TRBJ1-1, with D unresolved. Trimming shortened V by 3 bases and J by 1 base, and 13 bases separated the two germline ends. The CDR3 extends over 15 amino acids. The germline V gene has CDR1 SGDLS and CDR2 YYNGEE. As DNA, the CDR3 is TGTGCCAGCAGCGCGTGGACGGCCGAGAACACTGAAGCTTTCTTT. Its protein is CASSAWTAENTEAFF.

This chain connects TRBV7-9 to TRBJ2-2; D is undetermined. The V end was cut by 5 bases, the J end by 4 bases, with 17 bases between. Germline V gene sequence: CDR1 SEHNR, CDR2 FQNEAQ (reference sequence). The CDR3 runs 16 residues. CDR3 sequence reads: CASSPTPGLGTGELFF. The CDR3 region has the DNA TGTGCCAGCAGCCCCACCCCGGGCCTGGGCACCGGGGAGCTGTTTTTT. The full variable domain, in which reference TRBV7-9 and TRBJ2-2 provide the parts outside the CDR3, is DTGVSQNPRHKITKRGQNVTFRCDPISEHNRLYWYRQTLGQGPEFLTYFQNEAQLEKSRLLSDRFSAERPKGSFSTLEIQRTEQGDSAMYLCASSPTPGLGTGELFFGEGSRLTVL.

V and J are TRBV2 and TRBJ2-3, with 11 bases aligning to TRBD2. CDR1 is SNHLY, CDR2 FYNNEI, per germline. Trimming removed 10 bases from V and 3 bases from J; junction bases left unmatched: 6. CDR3 size: 14 residues. The DNA of the CDR3 is TGTGCCACCTTACTAGCGGGAGAAACAGATACGCAGTATTTT. As protein: CATLLAGETDTQYF.

The chain combines TRBV27 with TRBJ1-4; D unclear. The CDR3 loop spans 14 amino acids. The V and J ends lost 7 bases and 5 bases respectively, with 14 bases between them. The germline V gene has CDR1 MNHEY and CDR2 SMNVEV (reference sequence). CDR3 DNA sequence: TGTGCCAGCACAGTCACGGGATCCAATGAAAAACTGTTTTTT. This codes for CASTVTGSNEKLFF.